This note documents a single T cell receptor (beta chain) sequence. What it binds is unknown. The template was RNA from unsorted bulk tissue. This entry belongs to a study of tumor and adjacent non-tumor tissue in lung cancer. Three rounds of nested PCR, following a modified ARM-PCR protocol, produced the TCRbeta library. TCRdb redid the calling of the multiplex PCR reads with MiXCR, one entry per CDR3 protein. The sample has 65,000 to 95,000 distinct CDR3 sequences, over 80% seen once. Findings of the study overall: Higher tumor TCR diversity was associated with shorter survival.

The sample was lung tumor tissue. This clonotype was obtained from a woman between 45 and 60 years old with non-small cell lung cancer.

Here the CDR3 reads CASSVTRDALYEQYF. CDR3 coding DNA: TGTGCCAGCAGTGTGACTAGGGACGCTCTTTACGAGCAGTACTTC. The chain is built from TRBV6-1 and TRBJ2-7; a weak D match, TRBD2 (6 bases). Germline-derived CDR1 and CDR2 are MNHNS and SASEGT. Trimming left V 4 bases short and J 4 bases short, with 17 bases between. The CDR3 totals 15 residues.